This is a list of T cell receptor beta chains from one sample in a study of cytomegalovirus exposure and HLA in healthy donors. Only in-frame clones appear in the TCRdb table, and some are missing; sequencing was by immunoSEQ multiplex PCR. Its table lists about 200,000 clones. Input material: PBMCs. These receptors were collected from a boy younger than 18 in good health and CMV-seronegative. The conserved cysteine and the conserved F or W are not part of the CDR3 here. The order of the fields is V gene, J gene, CDR3 protein.

v_gene: TRBV7-6
j_gene: TRBJ2-5
CDR3aa: ASSPAGPGETQY

v_gene: TRBV4-1
j_gene: TRBJ1-1
CDR3aa: ASSQSSNTEAF

v_gene: TRBV7-9
j_gene: TRBJ1-4
CDR3aa: ASSSPGKTNEKLF

v_gene: TRBV5-3
j_gene: TRBJ1-1
CDR3aa: ARSSTNVNTEAF

v_gene: TRBV29-1
j_gene: TRBJ2-7
CDR3aa: SVEGSEGSYEQY

v_gene: TRBV7-6
j_gene: TRBJ2-1
CDR3aa: ASSRSGGDYNEQF

v_gene: TRBV5-4
j_gene: TRBJ2-5
CDR3aa: ASSLDGLAEETQY

v_gene: TRBV4-2
j_gene: TRBJ2-1
CDR3aa: ASSQDLQVNYNEQF

v_gene: TRBV4-1
j_gene: TRBJ1-1
CDR3aa: ASSQAARISNTEAF

v_gene: TRBV5-3
j_gene: TRBJ1-2
CDR3aa: ARSLFELDRGFLLFMRWGYT

v_gene: TRBV5-1
j_gene: TRBJ1-1
CDR3aa: ASSSRDWGAEAF

v_gene: TRBV4-1
j_gene: TRBJ2-7
CDR3aa: ASSQNRGSPSYEQY

v_gene: TRBV5-1
j_gene: TRBJ1-1
CDR3aa: ASSNLEEAF

v_gene: TRBV5-6
j_gene: TRBJ2-3
CDR3aa: ASSFDLGAFSTDTQY

v_gene: TRBV6-5
j_gene: TRBJ2-7
CDR3aa: ASSYQRGLGNEQY

v_gene: TRBV29-1
j_gene: TRBJ2-3
CDR3aa: SVVALAPTDRRSDTQY

v_gene: TRBV11-1
j_gene: TRBJ1-6
CDR3aa: ASSKLTGYSPLH

v_gene: TRBV5-1
j_gene: TRBJ1-4
CDR3aa: ASSPGQSANEKLF

v_gene: TRBV7-6
j_gene: TRBJ2-5
CDR3aa: ASSRGTLQETQY

v_gene: TRBV7-2
j_gene: TRBJ2-5
CDR3aa: ASSLESSRGETQY

v_gene: TRBV27
j_gene: TRBJ2-1
CDR3aa: ASSLFRGGVEQF

v_gene: TRBV7-2
j_gene: TRBJ1-4
CDR3aa: ASSFRGEGALF

v_gene: TRBV11-1
j_gene: TRBJ1-4
CDR3aa: ASSLGAGVGEKLF

v_gene: TRBV5-5
j_gene: TRBJ2-1
CDR3aa: ASSSAGGGNEQF